The 6 T cell receptor beta chains reported below all come from one sample, sequenced in a study of OX40 agonist ivuxolimab in advanced cancers. Only in-frame clones appear in the TCRdb table, and some are missing; sequencing was by immunoSEQ multiplex PCR. Among tens of thousands of clones listed, around 86% were seen once. Sequencing used CD4+ or CD8+ T cells sorted from blood, obtained in a trial of the OX40 agonist ivuxolimab. These receptors were collected from an adult with an advanced solid tumor such as melanoma, head and neck, liver or kidney cancer.

The chain joins TRBV27 to TRBJ1-2; 9 bases map to TRBD1. CDR3 length equals 15 residues. The J segment lost 1 base and the V segment lost 10 bases, leaving 10 bases of the junction unmatched. CDR1 is MNHEY and CDR2 is SMNVEV in the germline V gene (reference sequence). The CDR3 DNA reads as TGTGCCACCAGGGGGACAGGGCCTTTTAACTATGGCTACACCTTC. Protein: CATRGTGPFNYGYTF.

The chain recombines TRBV4-1 with TRBJ2-2; 12 positions agree with TRBD2. CDR1 and CDR2 from the germline V gene are MGHRA and YSYEKL. There are 17 residues in the CDR3. V gave up 4 bases and J gave up 4 bases; unmatched junction bases: 7. This chain's CDR3 is CASSPLLAGGSTGELFF. In nucleotides, the CDR3 is TGCGCCAGCAGCCCCCTCCTAGCGGGAGGGAGCACCGGGGAGCTGTTTTTT.

This clone was counted a single time. This chain connects TRBV27 to TRBJ2-2; D is possibly TRBD2 (7 bases). Looked up from germline, CDR1 is MNHEY and CDR2 is SMNVEV (reference sequence). Trimming cost V 5 bases and J 7 bases, with 14 bases left between them. The CDR3 loop spans 14 amino acids. The CDR3 protein is CASSPGGHNGELFF. In nucleotides, the CDR3 is TGTGCCAGCAGTCCCGGGGGGCATAACGGGGAGCTGTTTTTT.

The chain employs TRBV9 and TRBJ1-3, with D hard to call. Trimming left V 4 bases short and J 4 bases short, with 6 bases between. Germline V gene data show CDR1 as SGDLS and CDR2 as YYNGEE. This CDR3 comprises 12 residues. The CDR3 spells CASSPRGNTIYF. The DNA for the CDR3 is TGTGCCAGCAGCCCCCGGGGAAACACCATATATTTT.

V usage is TRBV7-2 and J usage is TRBJ2-2; D unresolved. V was cut by 6 bases and J by 0 bases, with 8 bases left in between. CDR1 and CDR2 from the germline V gene are SGHTA and FQGNSA. CDR3 size: 14 residues. The CDR3 here is CASSLTSNTGELFF. The CDR3 DNA is TGTGCCAGCAGTTTGACTTCGAACACCGGGGAGCTGTTTTTT.

This clone showed up just once. This chain uses TRBV9 with TRBJ2-1, with 7 bases fitting TRBD2. The CDR3 runs to 15 residues. The V gene's germline CDR1 is SGDLS and CDR2 YYNGEE. J lost 10 bases, V lost 0 bases, and 10 bases had no gene match. The CDR3, as DNA: TGTGCCAGCAGCGTAGATGGGGGAGGGCCAGGAGAGCAGTTCTTC. Translated: CASSVDGGGPGEQFF.